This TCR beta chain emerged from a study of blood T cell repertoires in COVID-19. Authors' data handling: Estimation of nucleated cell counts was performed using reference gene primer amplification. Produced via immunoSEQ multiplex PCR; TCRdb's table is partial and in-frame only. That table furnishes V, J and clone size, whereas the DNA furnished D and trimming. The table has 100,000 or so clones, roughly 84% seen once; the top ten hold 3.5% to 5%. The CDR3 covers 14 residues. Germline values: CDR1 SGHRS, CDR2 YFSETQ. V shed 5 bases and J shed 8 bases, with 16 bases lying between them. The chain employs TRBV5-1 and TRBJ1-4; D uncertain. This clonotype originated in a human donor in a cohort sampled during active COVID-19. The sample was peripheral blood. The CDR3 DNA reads TGCGCCAGCAGTCCGACTCCAACAAGGGAAAAACTGTTTTTT. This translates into CASSPTPTREKLFF.